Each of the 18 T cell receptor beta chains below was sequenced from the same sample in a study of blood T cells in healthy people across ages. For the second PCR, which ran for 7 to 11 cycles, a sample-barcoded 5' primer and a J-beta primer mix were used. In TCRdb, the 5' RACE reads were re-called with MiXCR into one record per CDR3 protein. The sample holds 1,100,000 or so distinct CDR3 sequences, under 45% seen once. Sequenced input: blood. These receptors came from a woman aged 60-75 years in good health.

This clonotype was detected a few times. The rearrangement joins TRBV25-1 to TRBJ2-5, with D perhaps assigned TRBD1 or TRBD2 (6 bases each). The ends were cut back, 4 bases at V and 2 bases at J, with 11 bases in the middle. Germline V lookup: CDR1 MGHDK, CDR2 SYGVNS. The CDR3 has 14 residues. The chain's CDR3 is CASSGGGTQETQYF. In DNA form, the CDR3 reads TGTGCCAGCAGTGGTGGCGGGACACAAGAGACCCAGTACTTC.

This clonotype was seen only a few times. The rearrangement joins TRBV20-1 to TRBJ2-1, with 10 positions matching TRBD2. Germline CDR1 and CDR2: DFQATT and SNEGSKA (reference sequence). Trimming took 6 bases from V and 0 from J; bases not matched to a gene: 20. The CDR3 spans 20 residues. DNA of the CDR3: TGCAGTGCCGTACTTACCGGGACTAGCGCCTCAGTGAGCTCCTACAATGAGCAGTTCTTC. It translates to CSAVLTGTSASVSSYNEQFF.

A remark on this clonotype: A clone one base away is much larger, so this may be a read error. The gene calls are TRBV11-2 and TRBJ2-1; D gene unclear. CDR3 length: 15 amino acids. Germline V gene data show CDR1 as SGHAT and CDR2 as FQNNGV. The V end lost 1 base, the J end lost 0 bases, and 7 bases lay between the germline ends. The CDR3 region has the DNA TGTGCCAGCAGCTTAGGGCGAGCCTCCTACAATGAGCAGTTCTTC. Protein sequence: CASSLGRASYNEQFF.

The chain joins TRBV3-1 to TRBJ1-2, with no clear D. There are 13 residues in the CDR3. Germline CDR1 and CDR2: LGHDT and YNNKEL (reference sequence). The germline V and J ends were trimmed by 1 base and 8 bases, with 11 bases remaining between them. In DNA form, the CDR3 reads TGTGCCAGCAGCCAAGCAGACCTACGGGGCTACACCTTC. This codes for CASSQADLRGYTF.

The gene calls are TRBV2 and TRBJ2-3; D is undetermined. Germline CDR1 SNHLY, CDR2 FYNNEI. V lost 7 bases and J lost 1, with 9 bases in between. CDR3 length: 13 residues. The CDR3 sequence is CASTRERTDTQYF. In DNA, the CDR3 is TGTGCCAGCACCAGAGAGCGCACAGATACGCAGTATTTT.

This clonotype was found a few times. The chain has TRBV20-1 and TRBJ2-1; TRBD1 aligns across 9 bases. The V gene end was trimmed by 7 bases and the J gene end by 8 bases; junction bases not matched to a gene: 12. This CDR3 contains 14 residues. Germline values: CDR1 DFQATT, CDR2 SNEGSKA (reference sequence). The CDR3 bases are TGCAGTGTTCTCCCCGGGACAGGGTATGATGAGCAGTTCTTC. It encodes CSVLPGTGYDEQFF.

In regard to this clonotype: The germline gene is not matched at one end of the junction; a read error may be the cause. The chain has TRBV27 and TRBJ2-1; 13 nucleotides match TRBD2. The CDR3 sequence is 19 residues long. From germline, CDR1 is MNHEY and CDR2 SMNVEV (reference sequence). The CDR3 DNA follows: TGTGCCAGCAGTTTCCGAGGGAGACTAGCGGGAGGTATAGACAATGGGCAGTTCTTC. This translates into CASSFRGRLAGGIDNGQFF.

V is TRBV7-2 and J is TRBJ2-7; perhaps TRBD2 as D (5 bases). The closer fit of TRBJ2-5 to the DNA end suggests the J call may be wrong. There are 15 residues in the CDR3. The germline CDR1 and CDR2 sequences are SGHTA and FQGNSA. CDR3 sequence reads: CASSLGAPTGETQYF. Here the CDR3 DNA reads TGTGCCAGCAGCTTAGGGGCGCCAACGGGGGAGACCCAGTACTTC.

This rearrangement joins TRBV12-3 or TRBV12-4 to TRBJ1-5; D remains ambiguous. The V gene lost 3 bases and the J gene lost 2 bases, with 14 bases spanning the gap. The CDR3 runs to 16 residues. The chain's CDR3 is CASSLKTGGGNQPQHF. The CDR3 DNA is TGTGCCAGCAGTTTGAAGACGGGAGGCGGCAATCAGCCCCAGCATTTT.

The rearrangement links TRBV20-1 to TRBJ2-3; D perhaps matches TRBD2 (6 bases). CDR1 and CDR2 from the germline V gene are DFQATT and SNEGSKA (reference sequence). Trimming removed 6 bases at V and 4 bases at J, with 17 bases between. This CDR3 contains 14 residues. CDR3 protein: CSAPGVSPADTQYF. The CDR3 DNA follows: TGCAGTGCGCCGGGAGTCTCACCCGCAGATACGCAGTATTTT.

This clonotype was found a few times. The CDR3 is CASSGLGAGEQFF. The CDR3 region has the DNA TGTGCCAGCAGCGGGCTAGGGGCTGGTGAGCAGTTCTTC. The J gene is TRBJ2-1, the V gene TRBV12-3 or TRBV12-4, with a possible D match to TRBD1 (5 bases). Deletions cut 6 bases from V and 9 bases from J, with 15 bases between. This CDR3 is 13 amino acids long.

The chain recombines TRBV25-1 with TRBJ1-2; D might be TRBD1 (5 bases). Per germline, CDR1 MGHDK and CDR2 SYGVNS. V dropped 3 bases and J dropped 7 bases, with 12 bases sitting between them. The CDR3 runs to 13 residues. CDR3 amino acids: CASSESGRGGYTF. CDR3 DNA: TGTGCCAGCAGTGAGTCAGGGAGGGGTGGCTACACCTTC.

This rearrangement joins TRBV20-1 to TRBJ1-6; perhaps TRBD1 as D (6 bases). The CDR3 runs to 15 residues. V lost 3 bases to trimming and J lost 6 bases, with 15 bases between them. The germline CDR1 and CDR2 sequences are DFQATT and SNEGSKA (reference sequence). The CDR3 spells CSASSTTGINSPLHF. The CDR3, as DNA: TGCAGTGCTAGTAGTACTACAGGGATTAATTCACCCCTCCACTTT.

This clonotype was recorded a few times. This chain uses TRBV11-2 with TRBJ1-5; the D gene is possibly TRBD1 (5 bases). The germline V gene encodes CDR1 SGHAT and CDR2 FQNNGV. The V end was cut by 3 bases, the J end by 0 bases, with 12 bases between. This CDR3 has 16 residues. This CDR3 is CASSLVGGYSNQPQHF. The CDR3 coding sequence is TGTGCCAGCAGCTTGGTGGGGGGTTATAGCAATCAGCCCCAGCATTTT.

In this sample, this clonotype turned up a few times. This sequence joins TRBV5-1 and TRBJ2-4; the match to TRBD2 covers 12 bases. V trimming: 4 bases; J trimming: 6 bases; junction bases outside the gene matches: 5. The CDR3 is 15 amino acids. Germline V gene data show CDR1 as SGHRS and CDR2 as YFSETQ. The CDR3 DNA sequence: TGCGCCAGCAGCAGGACTAGCGGGAATGTAAACATTCAGTACTTC. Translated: CASSRTSGNVNIQYF.

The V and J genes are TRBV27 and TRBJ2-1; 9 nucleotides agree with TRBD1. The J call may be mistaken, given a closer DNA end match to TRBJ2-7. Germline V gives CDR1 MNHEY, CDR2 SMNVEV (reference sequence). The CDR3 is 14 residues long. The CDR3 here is CASTVTGGYNEQYF. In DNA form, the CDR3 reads TGTGCCAGCACGGTAACAGGGGGCTACAATGAGCAGTACTTC.

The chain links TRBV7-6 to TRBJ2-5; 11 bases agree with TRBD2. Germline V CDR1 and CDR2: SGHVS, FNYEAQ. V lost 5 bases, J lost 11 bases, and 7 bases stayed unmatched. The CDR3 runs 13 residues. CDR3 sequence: CASSTSGRDEQYF. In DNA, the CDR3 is TGTGCCAGCAGCACTAGCGGGAGAGATGAGCAGTACTTC.

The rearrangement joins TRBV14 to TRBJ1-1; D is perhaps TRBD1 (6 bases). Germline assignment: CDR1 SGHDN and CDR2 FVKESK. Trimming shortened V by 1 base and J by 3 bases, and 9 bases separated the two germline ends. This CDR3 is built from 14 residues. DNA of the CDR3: TGTGCCAGCAGCCAAGCGGGGGCGTACACTGAAGCTTTCTTT. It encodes CASSQAGAYTEAFF.